One sample yielded the 20 T cell receptor beta chains listed below, sequenced in a study of T cell responses to AZD1222 COVID-19 vaccine. Clones were read by immunoSEQ multiplex PCR, and TCRdb kept only the in-frame ones, dropping some. The table includes around 84,000 clones, 88% detected once. The input for sequencing was peripheral blood, taken on day 0 of MenACWY control vaccination. These receptors originate from an adult in good health.

This clone was picked up one time. This chain joins TRBV12-2 and TRBJ1-1; TRBD1 was called by the table and not checked on the DNA. TRBV12-2 is designated a pseudogene. CDR3 length: 17 residues. The CDR3 DNA reads TGTGCAAGTCGCCCCCCCCCGTCGGGCAGGGTATTCACTGAAGCTTTCTTT. It yields the protein CASRPPPSGRVFTEAFF.

V gene TRBV27 combines with J gene TRBJ1-6; TRBD1 agrees at 8 bases. The CDR3 extends over 17 amino acids. The V segment lost 5 bases and the J segment 4 bases; nucleotides outside the gene matches: 10. Germline V gene data show CDR1 as MNHEY and CDR2 as SMNVEV (reference sequence). The CDR3 loop is CASSATGRGQYNSPLHF. CDR3 sequence (DNA): TGTGCCAGCAGTGCAACGGGCAGGGGGCAGTATAATTCACCCCTCCACTTT.

V gene TRBV4-1 combines with J gene TRBJ2-6, with D perhaps matching TRBD1 (5 bases). Germline lookup yields CDR1 MGHRA and CDR2 YSYEKL. V gave up 1 base and J gave up 3 bases, with 7 bases separating them. The CDR3 is made up of 15 amino acids. CDR3 nucleotide sequence: TGCGCCAGCAGCCAAGCAGGGCGTGGGGCCAACGTCCTGACTTTC. It translates to CASSQAGRGANVLTF.

The chain links TRBV2 to TRBJ2-1; 11 bases line up with TRBD2. Germline V gene data show CDR1 as SNHLY and CDR2 as FYNNEI. This CDR3 is built from 18 residues. Trimming at V came to 3 bases and at J to 4 bases, leaving 11 bases not matched to a gene. In DNA, the CDR3 is TGTGCCAGCAGTGAGGCTAGCGGGGGGTCGAGTTCATACAATGAGCAGTTCTTC. Translation: CASSEASGGSSSYNEQFF.

The genes are TRBV7-8 and TRBJ1-1; 7 positions match TRBD1. V trimming: 5 bases; J trimming: 4 bases; junction bases outside the gene matches: 4. The CDR3 length is 13 residues. CDR1 and CDR2 from the germline V gene are SGHVS and FQNEAQ. In DNA, the CDR3 is TGTGCCAGCAGCAGCCGACAGGGCACTGAAGCTTTCTTT. It specifies CASSSRQGTEAFF.

The chain couples TRBV6-5 to TRBJ1-2; the D is unclear. Germline V gene sequence: CDR1 MNHEY, CDR2 SVGAGI. Trimming took 10 bases from V and 1 from J, leaving 16 bases between them. CDR3 size: 14 residues. The CDR3 spells CATVIYGVNYGYTF. The CDR3 nucleotides are TGTGCCACCGTAATTTACGGGGTTAACTATGGCTACACCTTC.

Only a few counts were recorded for this clone. This rearrangement joins TRBV2 to TRBJ2-7, with TRBD1 identical over 9 bases. V shed 11 bases and J 3 bases; nucleotides not matched to a gene: 8. This CDR3 comprises 13 residues. Germline V gene lookup returns CDR1 SNHLY and CDR2 FYNNEI. The CDR3 region is CACGGQGSYEQYF. The CDR3 nucleotides read TGTGCCTGCGGAGGACAGGGGAGCTACGAGCAGTACTTC. Complete variable domain (other parts from reference TRBV2 and TRBJ2-7): EPEVTQTPSHQVTQMGQEVILRCVPISNHLYFYWYRQILGQKVEFLVSFYNNEISEKSEIFDDQFSVERPDGSNFTLKIRSTKLEDSAMYFCACGGQGSYEQYFGPGTRLTVT.

The rearrangement links TRBV3-1 (or the pseudogene TRBV3-2) to TRBJ2-7, with TRBD2 identical over 13 bases. This CDR3 comprises 14 residues. Germline CDR1 is LGHDT and CDR2 is YNNKEL (reference sequence). V lost 4 bases and J lost 3; bases outside the gene matches: 0. The CDR3 reads CASSRTSGGYEQYF. Written as DNA, the CDR3 is TGTGCCAGCAGCCGGACTAGCGGGGGCTACGAGCAGTACTTC.

The gene calls are TRBV28 and TRBJ1-2, with 7 bases identical to TRBD1. This CDR3 has 12 residues. CDR1 MDHEN and CDR2 SYDVKM come from the germline V gene. V shed 7 bases and J 8 bases; nucleotides not matched to a gene: 7. The CDR3 loop is CASTDRVEGYTF. CDR3 DNA sequence: TGTGCCAGCACTGACAGGGTAGAGGGCTACACCTTC.

The chain couples TRBV3-1 (or the pseudogene TRBV3-2) to TRBJ2-7, with TRBD2 matching 11 bases. Germline V gene lookup returns CDR1 LGHDT and CDR2 YNNKEL (reference sequence). V shed 0 bases, J shed 2 bases, and the junction held 3 bases outside the gene matches. CDR3 length: 16 amino acids. The CDR3 spells CASSQDLSGGAYEQYF. CDR3 bases: TGTGCCAGCAGCCAAGATCTTAGCGGGGGGGCCTACGAGCAGTACTTC.

The chain carries TRBV7-2 and TRBJ1-5; D is undetermined. Trimming shortened V by 5 bases and J by 5 bases, and 10 bases separated the two germline ends. This CDR3 has 13 amino acids. Germline assignment: CDR1 SGHTA and CDR2 FQGNSA. The CDR3 is CASSPRRDQPQHF. The CDR3 DNA reads as TGTGCCAGCAGCCCCCGCCGCGATCAGCCCCAGCATTTT. The full variable domain, in which reference TRBV7-2 and TRBJ1-5 provide the parts outside the CDR3, is GAGVSQSPSNKVTEKGKDVELRCDPISGHTALYWYRQSLGQGLEFLIYFQGNSAPDKSGLPSDRFSAERTGGSVSTLTIQRTQQEDSAVYLCASSPRRDQPQHFGDGTRLSIL.

The chain employs TRBV30 and TRBJ2-3; tentative D call: TRBD2 (5 bases). Germline CDR1 reads GTSNPN; CDR2 reads SVGIG (reference sequence). V dropped 4 bases and J dropped 3 bases, with 20 bases sitting between them. The length of the CDR3 is 16 residues. The CDR3 protein is CAWKTGRGLRTDTQYF. As DNA, the CDR3 is TGTGCCTGGAAGACGGGTCGGGGATTGAGGACAGATACGCAGTATTTT.

The chain uses TRBV5-1 and TRBJ2-3; perhaps TRBD2 as D (6 bases). The CDR3 consists of 17 residues. V gave up 4 bases and J gave up 2 bases, with 20 bases separating them. Per germline, CDR1 SGHRS and CDR2 YFSETQ. The CDR3 loop reads CASSRPGGAGNTDTQYF. CDR3 bases: TGCGCCAGCAGCCGACCCGGAGGGGCAGGGAACACAGATACGCAGTATTTT.

The chain combines TRBV5-4 with TRBJ2-3, with no clear D. The CDR3 totals 14 residues. V was shortened by 1 base and J by 2 bases, with 8 bases between the two germline ends. Germline V gene sequence: CDR1 SGHNT, CDR2 YYREEE (reference sequence). CDR3 sequence reads: CASSLYEDTDTQYF. The CDR3 bases are TGTGCCAGCAGCTTGTATGAAGACACAGATACGCAGTATTTT. Using reference TRBV5-4 and TRBJ2-3 for the parts outside the CDR3, the full variable domain is ETGVTQSPTHLIKTRGQQVTLRCSSQSGHNTVSWYQQALGQGPQFIFQYYREEENGRGNFPPRFSGLQFPNYSSELNVNALELDDSALYLCASSLYEDTDTQYFGPGTRLTVL.

V gene TRBV7-9 combines with J gene TRBJ2-5; D is unclear. Germline V CDR1 and CDR2: SEHNR, FQNEAQ (reference sequence). This CDR3 spans 14 amino acids. Trimming took 2 bases from V and 2 from J, leaving 9 bases between them. The CDR3 nucleotides read TGTGCCAGCAGCTTAAGCACTCCACAAGAGACCCAGTACTTC. Amino acid sequence: CASSLSTPQETQYF.

This rearrangement joins TRBV18 to TRBJ1-2, with D possibly TRBD1 on 6 matching bases. The germline CDR1 and CDR2 sequences are KGHSH and LQKENI. This CDR3 is built from 16 residues. V gave up 3 bases and J gave up 2 bases, with 16 bases separating them. For the CDR3, the DNA is TGTGCCAGCTCACCGACAGGACTACCCCCGAACTATGGCTACACCTTC. Translated: CASSPTGLPPNYGYTF.

The chain combines TRBV20-1 with TRBJ2-3; D is undetermined. The germline V and J ends were trimmed by 5 bases and 5 bases, with 5 bases remaining between them. CDR3 length: 10 amino acids. Germline lookup yields CDR1 DFQATT and CDR2 SNEGSKA (reference sequence). The CDR3 DNA is TGCAGTGCTCACTTAGATACGCAGTATTTT. Its translation is CSAHLDTQYF.

The rearrangement uses TRBV7-2 and TRBJ2-1, with TRBD2 identical over 8 bases. The CDR3 has 18 amino acids. Looked up from germline, CDR1 is SGHTA and CDR2 is FQGNSA. V dropped 2 bases and J dropped 1; count of bases not matched to a gene: 10. This chain's CDR3 is CASSLNNRGGPSYNEQFF. The CDR3 DNA reads TGTGCCAGCAGCTTAAATAACCGGGGGGGCCCTTCCTACAATGAGCAGTTCTTC.

The chain is built from TRBV5-1 and TRBJ2-5; D is undetermined. Germline V lookup: CDR1 SGHRS, CDR2 YFSETQ. V gave up 0 bases and J gave up 3 bases, with 3 bases separating them. The CDR3 consists of 12 residues. CDR3 bases: TGCGCCAGCAGCTTGGAGAAAGAGACCCAGTACTTC. This encodes CASSLEKETQYF.

The chain employs TRBV6-2 or TRBV6-3 and TRBJ1-2; 9 bases are a match to TRBD1. The germline V gene has CDR1 MNHEY and CDR2 SVGEGT. The CDR3 sequence is 16 residues long. V was pared by 6 bases and J by 1 base, with 9 bases of the junction left unmatched. The CDR3 is CASSHPDRGINYGYTF. CDR3 sequence (DNA): TGTGCCAGCAGCCACCCCGACAGGGGGATTAACTATGGCTACACCTTC.